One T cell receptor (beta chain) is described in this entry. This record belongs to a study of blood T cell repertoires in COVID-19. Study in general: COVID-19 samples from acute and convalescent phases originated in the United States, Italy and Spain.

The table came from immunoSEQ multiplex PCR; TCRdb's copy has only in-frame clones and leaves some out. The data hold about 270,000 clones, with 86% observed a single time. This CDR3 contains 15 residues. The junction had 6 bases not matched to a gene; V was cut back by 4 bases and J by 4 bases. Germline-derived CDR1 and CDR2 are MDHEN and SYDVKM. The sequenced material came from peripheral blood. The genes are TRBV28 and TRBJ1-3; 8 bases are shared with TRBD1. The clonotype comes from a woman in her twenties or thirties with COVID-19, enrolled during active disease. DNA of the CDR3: TGTGCCAGCAGTTCGAGACAGGGGCCAGGAAACACCATATATTTT. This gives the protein CASSSRQGPGNTIYF.